One sample yielded the 21 T cell receptor beta chains listed below, sequenced in a study of T cell repertoires in cytomegalovirus infection. TCRdb ran MiXCR on the reads and lists one entry per CDR3 protein. The table shows 100,000 to 150,000 distinct CDR3 sequences, with 7.5% to 9% occurring only once. The source material was PBMCs. These receptors all stem from a human donor in good health (CMV status not recorded). Some clones in this sample may be carry-over from other donors' samples.

For this clonotype: This may come from a read error, since a much larger clone is one base off. The chain links TRBV28 to TRBJ1-1; D is ambiguous. Per germline, CDR1 MDHEN and CDR2 SYDVKM. V was shortened by 10 bases and J by 0 bases, with 12 bases between the two germline ends. This CDR3 contains 13 residues. The CDR3 DNA follows: TGTGCCAACAGCCGTTTGGTGAACACTGAAGCTTTCTTT. This translates into CANSRLVNTEAFF.

Ten or more counts support this clonotype. CDR3 loop: CASSDWTGELFF. CDR3 bases: TGTGCCAGCAGTGATTGGACCGGGGAGCTGTTTTTT. The chain has TRBV6-6 and TRBJ2-2; D is uncertain. This CDR3 spans 12 amino acids. The V and J ends lost 5 bases and 5 bases respectively, with 6 bases between them. Germline V gene sequence: CDR1 MNHNY, CDR2 SVGAGI (reference sequence).

This clonotype has ten or more counts. The rearrangement joins TRBV2 to TRBJ1-1; D unclear. This CDR3 has 11 residues. In germline, CDR1 is SNHLY, CDR2 FYNNEI. V was clipped by 4 bases and J by 5 bases, with 5 bases between them. The CDR3 DNA follows: TGTGCCAGCAGTGTTAGGACTGAAGCTTTCTTT. This translates into CASSVRTEAFF.

This clonotype turned up a few times. The chain joins TRBV29-1 to TRBJ2-1; possibly TRBD1 for D (5 bases). V lost 7 bases and J lost 0, with 13 bases in between. This CDR3 has 14 amino acids. The V gene's germline CDR1 is SQVTM and CDR2 ANQGSEA. CDR3 sequence (DNA): TGCAGCGCGACTCAGGGTAGCTCCTACAATGAGCAGTTCTTC. Translation: CSATQGSSYNEQFF.

This clonotype was recorded at least ten times. V and J are TRBV10-3 and TRBJ2-5, with D perhaps TRBD1 or TRBD2 (5 bases each). Per germline, CDR1 ENHRY and CDR2 SYGVKD. The ends were cut back, 0 bases at V and 2 bases at J, with 16 bases in the middle. The CDR3 consists of 17 residues. The CDR3 sequence is CAISESRVGTGQETQYF. The DNA for the CDR3 is TGTGCCATCAGTGAGTCGAGGGTAGGAACAGGACAAGAGACCCAGTACTTC.

This clonotype has only a few counts. CDR3 in DNA: TGTGCCAGCAGTGACTCCTGGACTAGCGGTAACAATGAGCAGTTCTTC. It encodes CASSDSWTSGNNEQFF. The J gene is TRBJ2-1, the V gene TRBV6-4; TRBD2 aligns across 10 bases. This CDR3 contains 16 residues. Per germline, CDR1 MRHNA and CDR2 SNTAGT. The V and J ends lost 0 bases and 5 bases, in that order; junction bases with no gene match: 4.

This clonotype appeared many times. For the CDR3, the DNA is TGTGCCAGCACCCTGGGGAGCTACAATGAGCAGTTCTTC. Translating it yields CASTLGSYNEQFF. The genes are TRBV12-3 or TRBV12-4 and TRBJ2-1; D is possibly TRBD2 (5 bases). The germline V and J ends were trimmed by 7 bases and 3 bases, with 10 bases remaining between them. The CDR3 consists of 13 residues.

To note about this clonotype: Since a much larger clone is just one base distant, this may be a read error. The V and J genes are TRBV20-1 and TRBJ1-5, with 8 nucleotides matching TRBD1. V was pared by 0 bases and J by 4 bases, with 8 bases of the junction left unmatched. The CDR3 spans 16 residues. In germline, CDR1 is DFQATT, CDR2 SNEGSKA (reference sequence). This CDR3 is CSARDAAQGGNQPQHF. CDR3 bases: TGCAGTGCTAGAGATGCAGCACAGGGGGGAAATCAGCCCCAGCATTTT.

At least ten counts were recorded for this clonotype. This chain links TRBV28 with TRBJ1-1; D might be TRBD1 (5 bases). Germline V gene sequence: CDR1 MDHEN, CDR2 SYDVKM. The V end lost 2 bases, the J end lost 11 bases, and 12 bases lay between the germline ends. This CDR3 comprises 12 residues. This chain's CDR3 is CASSLPEGRAFF. As DNA, the CDR3 is TGTGCCAGCAGTTTACCAGAGGGGAGGGCTTTCTTT.

This clonotype was observed at least ten times. The chain recombines TRBV28 with TRBJ1-6; TRBD1 might be the D (5 bases). Between the trimmed V and J ends, which lost 2 bases and 8 bases, there was a span of 16 bases. Germline V gene sequence: CDR1 MDHEN, CDR2 SYDVKM. CDR3 length: 16 residues. For the CDR3, the DNA is TGTGCCAGCAGTTTAAAGGTGGCAGGGAGCGATTCACCCCTCCACTTT. Encoded protein: CASSLKVAGSDSPLHF.

This clonotype was observed many times. The CDR3 reads CATSDPTGGFGYGYTF. CDR3 nucleotide sequence: TGTGCCACCAGTGATCCCACCGGGGGGTTCGGCTATGGCTACACCTTC. J is TRBJ1-2 and V is TRBV24-1; tentative D call: TRBD1 (5 bases). The V gene lost 3 bases and the J gene lost 4 bases, with 17 bases spanning the gap. From germline, CDR1 is KGHDR and CDR2 SFDVKD. CDR3 length equals 16 residues.

The V call is TRBV6-6, the J call TRBJ1-3; 11 bases line up with TRBD1. The CDR3 extends over 15 amino acids. Per the germline V gene, CDR1 is MNHNY and CDR2 is SVGAGI (reference sequence). V was clipped by 6 bases and J by 7 bases; unmatched bases: 8. CDR3 DNA sequence: TGTGCCAGCAGCCACGGGACAGGGGGAGGCAACACCATATATTTT. Translating it yields CASSHGTGGGNTIYF.

This clonotype showed up many times. The chain uses TRBV19 and TRBJ2-5; weak D call: TRBD1 (6 bases). With 4 bases removed from V and 5 bases from J, the gap between germline ends came to 14 bases. This CDR3 is built from 14 residues. Per germline, CDR1 LNHDA and CDR2 SQIVND (reference sequence). CDR3 in amino acids: CASSTTGLGETQYF. The CDR3 DNA is TGTGCCAGTAGTACCACAGGGTTAGGGGAGACCCAGTACTTC.

This clonotype was seen a handful of times. The rearrangement links TRBV3-1 to TRBJ1-2; no clear D gene. Per the germline V gene, CDR1 is LGHDT and CDR2 is YNNKEL (reference sequence). This CDR3 contains 12 residues. The V end was cut by 10 bases, the J end by 7 bases, with 16 bases between. The CDR3 coding sequence is TGTGCCACCTCGGACGCAACTATTGGCTACACCTTC. Encoded protein: CATSDATIGYTF.

This clonotype was seen ten or more times. The chain uses TRBV28 and TRBJ2-1; D is perhaps TRBD2 (6 bases). The germline CDR1 and CDR2 sequences are MDHEN and SYDVKM. Trimming cost V 6 bases and J 8 bases, with 17 bases left between them. The CDR3 is made up of 14 amino acids. CDR3 bases: TGTGCCAGCAGCCGCCGACTAGGTGTCGATGAGCAGTTCTTC. Its protein product is CASSRRLGVDEQFF.

In its sample, this clonotype was seen many times. The rearrangement links TRBV7-2 to TRBJ1-1; D is unresolved. CDR1 is SGHTA and CDR2 is FQGNSA in the germline V gene. This CDR3 has 14 amino acids. The V gene lost 3 bases and the J gene lost 1 base, with 9 bases spanning the gap. The CDR3 DNA reads as TGTGCCAGCAGCTTGGGTACACAGAACACTGAAGCTTTCTTT. Translation: CASSLGTQNTEAFF.

This clonotype was counted at least ten times. The chain combines TRBV5-1 with TRBJ2-3; D ambiguous. Trimming stripped 3 bases from V and 4 bases from J, with 9 bases between. This CDR3 has 13 amino acids. CDR1 is SGHRS and CDR2 is YFSETQ in the germline V gene. The CDR3 bases are TGCGCCAGCAGCTCCCAGTCGGCAGATACGCAGTATTTT. Its protein is CASSSQSADTQYF.

Comments on this clonotype: With a much larger clone just one base away, this may be a read error. V usage is TRBV14 and J usage is TRBJ1-4; D remains ambiguous. Germline CDR1 is SGHDN and CDR2 is FVKESK. The CDR3 contains 12 residues. For the CDR3, the DNA is TGTGCCAGCAGCCCGCGCCGTGGGGTTCTGATTTTT. Its translation: CASSPRRGVLIF.

This clonotype has a count of ten or more. V and J are TRBV12-3 or TRBV12-4 and TRBJ1-1, with D tentatively TRBD1 (6 bases). V was cut by 5 bases and J by 1 base, with 11 bases left in between. The CDR3 is 14 amino acids. CDR3 DNA sequence: TGTGCCAGCAGTCCTCGGGGACAGAACACTGAAGCTTTCTTT. This codes for CASSPRGQNTEAFF.

This clonotype has a count of ten or more. The chain links TRBV4-1 to TRBJ2-5, with 9 bases lining up with TRBD2. The CDR3 has 15 amino acids. Germline V CDR1 and CDR2: MGHRA, YSYEKL. J was trimmed by 7 bases and V by 4 bases; bases with no gene match: 10. The CDR3: CASSPSAGGRGTQYF. The DNA for the CDR3 is TGCGCCAGCAGCCCCTCAGCGGGGGGCCGTGGGACCCAGTACTTC.

This clonotype was counted at least ten times. The rearrangement joins TRBV28 to TRBJ1-5, with D maybe TRBD1 (6 bases). V lost 6 bases, J lost 4 bases, and 10 bases lay in between. Germline values: CDR1 MDHEN, CDR2 SYDVKM. The length of the CDR3 is 13 residues. As DNA, the CDR3 is TGTGCCAGCAGCCGGGACATGAATCAGCCCCAGCATTTT. It yields the protein CASSRDMNQPQHF. Filled out from reference TRBV28 and TRBJ1-5, the complete variable domain reads DVKVTQSSRYLVKRTGEKVFLECVQDMDHENMFWYRQDPGLGLRLIYFSYDVKMKEKGDIPEGYSVSREKKERFSLILESASTNQTSMYLCASSRDMNQPQHFGDGTRLSIL.